Below are 30 T cell receptor beta chains sequenced from a single sample in a study of T cell responses to AZD1222 COVID-19 vaccine. The method was immunoSEQ multiplex PCR; TCRdb's version includes in-frame clones alone and lacks a portion of them. This sample has 150,000 to 180,000 clones, with about nine tenths found just once. The sequencing here drew on peripheral blood, taken on day 0 of AZD1222 vaccination. The origin of the receptors is an adult in good health.

Note on this clone: Relative to the germline gene, one junction end is altered; a read error may explain this. This chain joins TRBV14 and TRBJ2-1, with 10 bases fitting TRBD1. This CDR3 contains 17 residues. Germline V gene data show CDR1 as SGHDN and CDR2 as FVKESK. The CDR3 bases are TGTGCCAGCAGCTCGTTTAAGGGTGGGGACAGGGGATCATCTGGGATCTTC. Translating it yields CASSSFKGGDRGSSGIF.

The chain employs TRBV5-1 and TRBJ1-2, with 10 bases fitting TRBD1. Germline CDR1 SGHRS, CDR2 YFSETQ. V shed 2 bases and J 8 bases; nucleotides not matched to a gene: 18. This CDR3 contains 18 residues. DNA for the CDR3: TGCGCCAGCAGCTTCGAAAGTCCCGGGACAGGGGTAGTTTCAGGCTACACCTTC. Amino acids: CASSFESPGTGVVSGYTF.

This sequence joins TRBV23-1 and TRBJ1-5; a possible D gene is TRBD1 (5 bases). TRBV23-1 is an ORF, with its function uncertain. The CDR3 consists of 15 residues. V was pared by 3 bases and J by 5 bases, with 14 bases between. Here the CDR3 reads CASSHQSGAHQPQHF. DNA of the CDR3: TGCGCCAGCAGTCACCAATCCGGGGCCCATCAGCCCCAGCATTTT.

This sequence joins TRBV7-3 and TRBJ1-2, with TRBD1 identical over 10 bases. V dropped 5 bases and J dropped 8; count of bases not matched to a gene: 11. The CDR3 runs 15 residues. The germline gives CDR1 SGHTA, CDR2 FQGTGA. CDR3: CASSLLGGTGVGYTF. The CDR3 coding sequence is TGTGCCAGCAGCCTATTGGGCGGGACAGGGGTCGGCTACACCTTC.

The chain couples TRBV7-3 to TRBJ2-7; maybe TRBD2 (5 bases). Between the trimmed V and J ends, which lost 6 bases and 1 base, there was a span of 13 bases. The CDR3 is made up of 14 amino acids. The germline V gene has CDR1 SGHTA and CDR2 FQGTGA. The CDR3 spells CASSKDGVSYEQYF. CDR3 in DNA: TGTGCCAGCAGTAAGGACGGGGTTTCCTACGAGCAGTACTTC.

The V and J genes are TRBV3-1 (or the pseudogene TRBV3-2) and TRBJ2-7, with D perhaps being TRBD1 or TRBD2 (6 bases each). The germline gives CDR1 LGHDT, CDR2 YNNKEL (reference sequence). The V end was cut by 2 bases, the J end by 4 bases, with 21 bases between. There are 17 residues in the CDR3. Here the CDR3 DNA reads TGTGCCAGCAGCCAATCCTGGGGGGCCTTGAAGGGATACGAGCAGTACTTC. It encodes CASSQSWGALKGYEQYF.

The CDR3 loop is CASSPLPNTEAFF. The CDR3 DNA follows: TGTGCCAGCAGCCCCCTGCCCAACACTGAAGCTTTCTTT. V and J are TRBV27 and TRBJ1-1; no clear D gene. V was pared by 6 bases and J by 2 bases, with 10 bases between. Germline CDR1 and CDR2: MNHEY and SMNVEV (reference sequence). The length of the CDR3 is 13 residues.

This chain links TRBV7-2 with TRBJ1-3, with D maybe TRBD1 (5 bases). Germline CDR1 is SGHTA and CDR2 is FQGNSA. Trimming removed 2 bases from V and 4 bases from J, with 9 bases in between. The CDR3 covers 14 residues. CDR3 region: CASSLPGLGNTIYF. Written as DNA, the CDR3 is TGTGCCAGCAGCTTACCAGGGTTGGGAAACACCATATATTTT.

This sequence joins TRBV5-6 and TRBJ1-6; D not certain. The germline CDR1 and CDR2 sequences are SGHDT and YYEEEE. Trimming removed 2 bases at V and 11 bases at J, with 8 bases between. CDR3 length: 12 residues. The CDR3 region has the DNA TGTGCCAGCAGCTTTATTGGGACACCCCTCCACTTT. It encodes CASSFIGTPLHF.

The chain combines TRBV6-6 with TRBJ2-6; maybe TRBD1 (6 bases). Trimming shortened V by 4 bases and J by 5 bases, and 12 bases separated the two germline ends. The CDR3 consists of 15 residues. Germline CDR1 MNHNY, CDR2 SVGAGI (reference sequence). The CDR3 DNA follows: TGTGCCAGCAGTTCCCAGGGGATCTGGGCCAACGTCCTGACTTTC. Amino acids: CASSSQGIWANVLTF.

V usage is TRBV30 and J usage is TRBJ2-1, with TRBD2 matching 13 bases. The CDR3 loop spans 14 amino acids. V lost 4 bases, J lost 10 bases, and 7 bases stayed unmatched. Germline CDR1 is GTSNPN and CDR2 is SVGIG (reference sequence). CDR3 nucleotide sequence: TGTGCCTGGATTAGACTAGCGGGAGGAAGAGAGCAGTTCTTC. Translation gives CAWIRLAGGREQFF.

The gene calls are TRBV27 and TRBJ1-2; 10 positions match TRBD1. V gave up 5 bases and J gave up 2 bases; unmatched junction bases: 5. The length of the CDR3 is 15 residues. Germline lookup yields CDR1 MNHEY and CDR2 SMNVEV (reference sequence). The CDR3 DNA is TGTGCCAGCAGTCGAGGACAGGGGGGGAACTATGGCTACACCTTC. Its protein product is CASSRGQGGNYGYTF.

This chain connects TRBV10-3 to TRBJ2-1; D perhaps matches TRBD2 (5 bases). V gave up 10 bases and J gave up 8 bases, with 24 bases separating them. Germline-derived CDR1 and CDR2 are ENHRY and SYGVKD. This CDR3 is 15 amino acids long. CDR3 in amino acids: CATSSERQAGDEQFF. The CDR3 nucleotides read TGTGCCACCTCGTCTGAGCGCCAGGCGGGCGATGAGCAGTTCTTC.

This sequence joins TRBV9 and TRBJ2-2; 8 positions match TRBD1. The CDR3 has 14 amino acids. The germline CDR1 and CDR2 sequences are SGDLS and YYNGEE. After removal of 3 bases from V and 4 bases from J, the junction contained 2 bases not matched to a gene. Here the CDR3 reads CASSATGGTGELFF. CDR3 sequence (DNA): TGTGCCAGCAGCGCAACAGGGGGCACCGGGGAGCTGTTTTTT.

The chain recombines TRBV29-1 with TRBJ1-2; 7 bases agree with TRBD1. The CDR3 has 14 amino acids. The J segment lost 3 bases and the V segment lost 0 bases, leaving 4 bases of the junction unmatched. CDR1 SQVTM and CDR2 ANQGSEA come from the germline V gene. CDR3 nucleotide sequence: TGCAGCGTTGAAGAGGGAGGGGGCGACTATGGCTACACCTTC. Translating gives CSVEEGGGDYGYTF.

This clone was found once. The V and J genes are TRBV15 and TRBJ2-5; D gene unclear. Trimming stripped 1 base from V and 3 bases from J, with 3 bases between. The CDR3 extends over 12 amino acids. CDR1 is LNHNV and CDR2 is YYDKDF in the germline V gene (reference sequence). CDR3 protein: CATSRVEETQYF. As DNA, the CDR3 is TGTGCCACCAGCAGAGTGGAAGAGACCCAGTACTTC. Full variable domain (missing parts from reference TRBV15 and TRBJ2-5): DAMVIQNPRYQVTQFGKPVTLSCSQTLNHNVMYWYQQKSSQAPKLLFHYYDKDFNNEADTPDNFQSRRPNTSFCFLDIRSPGLGDTAMYLCATSRVEETQYFGPGTRLLVL.

The V and J genes are TRBV15 and TRBJ1-1, with 10 nucleotides matching TRBD1. The V segment lost 1 base and the J segment 4 bases; nucleotides outside the gene matches: 9. Germline loops: CDR1 LNHNV, CDR2 YYDKDF (reference sequence). The CDR3 runs to 17 residues. The CDR3 is CATSRVSGTGEGTEAFF. The CDR3 DNA reads TGTGCCACCAGCAGAGTATCCGGGACAGGGGAGGGCACTGAAGCTTTCTTT.

DNA of the CDR3: TGTGCCAGCAGTTTGGGCAGCTCGGGCCTGCCTCTAAACACCATATATTTT. It translates to CASSLGSSGLPLNTIYF. This chain joins TRBV7-2 and TRBJ1-3; no reliable D call. Germline loops: CDR1 SGHTA, CDR2 FQGNSA. There are 17 residues in the CDR3. V was cut by 6 bases and J by 6 bases, with 24 bases left in between.

This clone has just one count. The J gene is TRBJ1-2, the V gene TRBV7-9; D uncertain. Germline V gene data show CDR1 as SEHNR and CDR2 as FQNEAQ (reference sequence). V dropped 3 bases and J dropped 2 bases, with 10 bases sitting between them. The CDR3 extends over 14 amino acids. The CDR3 sequence: CASSFETVNYGYTF. DNA for the CDR3: TGTGCCAGCAGCTTCGAGACCGTGAACTATGGCTACACCTTC. The variable domain in full, completed from reference TRBV7-9 and TRBJ1-2, reads DTGVSQNPRHKITKRGQNVTFRCDPISEHNRLYWYRQTLGQGPEFLTYFQNEAQLEKSRLLSDRFSAERPKGSFSTLEIQRTEQGDSAMYLCASSFETVNYGYTFGSGTRLTVV.

This rearrangement joins TRBV19 to TRBJ1-6; D possibly corresponds to TRBD1 (6 bases). The CDR3 loop spans 14 amino acids. Per the germline V gene, CDR1 is LNHDA and CDR2 is SQIVND (reference sequence). V was clipped by 9 bases and J by 4 bases, with 13 bases between them. The CDR3 DNA is TGTGCCAGCCAAGACAGGCCATATAATTCACCCCTCCACTTT. This encodes CASQDRPYNSPLHF.

The chain couples TRBV28 to TRBJ1-2; D perhaps matches TRBD1 (5 bases). Germline CDR1 and CDR2: MDHEN and SYDVKM. Trimming pared 3 bases from V and 8 bases from J, leaving 19 bases between. The CDR3 has 15 residues. CDR3 in DNA: TGTGCCAGCAGTTTTCCCGGGGGATTCTACGTCGGCTACACCTTC. Residues: CASSFPGGFYVGYTF.

J is TRBJ2-1 and V is TRBV11-1; D not certain. Germline V lookup: CDR1 SGHAT, CDR2 FQDESV (reference sequence). Deletions cut 5 bases from V and 6 bases from J, with 8 bases between. The CDR3 contains 12 residues. CDR3 protein: CASSHGVNEQFF. In nucleotides, the CDR3 is TGTGCCAGCAGCCATGGAGTCAATGAGCAGTTCTTC.

The chain is built from TRBV11-2 and TRBJ1-1, with D tentatively TRBD1 (6 bases). Germline lookup yields CDR1 SGHAT and CDR2 FQNNGV. The V gene lost 9 bases and the J gene lost 4 bases, with 15 bases spanning the gap. The CDR3 consists of 13 residues. For the CDR3, the DNA is TGTGCCAGTTGGCGGGGGGGCGGCACTGAAGCTTTCTTT. Amino acids: CASWRGGGTEAFF.

V is TRBV6-1 and J is TRBJ1-1; a weak D match, TRBD1 (6 bases). Per the germline V gene, CDR1 is MNHNS and CDR2 is SASEGT. There are 14 residues in the CDR3. Trimming cost V 3 bases and J 1 base, with 9 bases left between them. The CDR3 region has the DNA TGTGCCAGCAGTGATCGGGGGCCGAACACTGAAGCTTTCTTT. Residues: CASSDRGPNTEAFF.

This clone was detected only once. The chain employs TRBV6-1 and TRBJ2-3; 9 nucleotides match TRBD2. V trimming: 1 base; J trimming: 6 bases; junction bases outside the gene matches: 2. Germline CDR1 MNHNS, CDR2 SASEGT. The CDR3 has 14 residues. The CDR3 DNA sequence: TGTGCCAGCAGTGAAGGCCTAGCGGGGGATACGCAGTATTTT. It is translated as CASSEGLAGDTQYF.

The V and J genes are TRBV18 and TRBJ1-3; no clear D. The CDR3 is 15 residues long. Germline V gives CDR1 KGHSH, CDR2 LQKENI. V was clipped by 0 bases and J by 4 bases, with 10 bases between them. The CDR3 region is CASSPPVEAGNTIYF. DNA for the CDR3: TGTGCCAGCTCACCACCGGTAGAGGCCGGAAACACCATATATTTT.

The chain recombines TRBV5-6 with TRBJ1-2; no firm D call. The CDR3 runs to 16 residues. Trimming left V 3 bases short and J 4 bases short, with 19 bases between. Germline lookup yields CDR1 SGHDT and CDR2 YYEEEE. The CDR3 DNA is TGTGCCAGCAGCTCAAGCGGGTACGAAAGGTCCTATGGCTACACCTTC. The encoded protein is CASSSSGYERSYGYTF.

This chain connects TRBV5-1 to TRBJ2-1; 7 nucleotides match TRBD2. The CDR3 extends over 17 amino acids. Germline CDR1 reads SGHRS; CDR2 reads YFSETQ. V lost 0 bases and J lost 4; bases outside the gene matches: 10. DNA of the CDR3: TGCGCCAGCAGCTTGGCAAGGGTGGCGGGGGTTTACAATGAGCAGTTCTTC. This translates into CASSLARVAGVYNEQFF.

This sequence joins TRBV9 and TRBJ1-2; TRBD1 agrees at 8 bases. The junction had 6 bases not matched to a gene; V was cut back by 4 bases and J by 1 base. This CDR3 is 15 amino acids long. Germline CDR1 and CDR2: SGDLS and YYNGEE. CDR3 amino acids: CASSTGQGNNYGYTF. The CDR3 DNA is TGTGCCAGCAGCACCGGACAGGGAAATAACTATGGCTACACCTTC.

This sequence joins TRBV9 and TRBJ2-5, with TRBD2 matching 12 bases. Germline V gene data show CDR1 as SGDLS and CDR2 as YYNGEE. Trimming took 0 bases from V and 5 from J; bases not matched to a gene: 5. The CDR3 is made up of 16 amino acids. The CDR3 coding sequence is TGTGCCAGCAGCGTAGGACTAGCGGGGGCAGAGGAGACCCAGTACTTC. Its translation is CASSVGLAGAEETQYF.